This TCR beta chain was captured in a study of CD8+ T cells in alopecia areata. Study information: Each of the treated patients was given oral tofacitinib, 5 to 10 mg twice daily, for moderate-to-severe alopecia areata.

This clone has more than one count but fewer than ten. RNA extraction was followed by reverse transcription into cDNA, which acted as the sequencing template. TCRdb keeps only in-frame clones here, not all; method: immunoSEQ multiplex PCR. The table shows fewer than 200,000 clones, with approximately 56% occurring only once. V trimming: 7 bases; J trimming: 6 bases; junction bases outside the gene matches: 1. The CDR3 loop spans 13 amino acids. From germline, CDR1 is LNHDA and CDR2 SQIVND (reference sequence). The material was CD4+ T cells sorted from blood, obtained at week 0. The receptor comes from a human donor with alopecia areata. This chain joins TRBV19 and TRBJ1-5; 12 positions agree with TRBD1. The CDR3 reads CASKGQGAQPQHF. The CDR3 coding sequence is TGTGCCAGTAAGGGACAGGGGGCTCAGCCCCAGCATTTT.